This TCR beta chain is from a study of cytomegalovirus exposure and HLA in healthy donors. This clone was picked up a small number of times. Its antigen is as yet unknown. Study findings and constraints: With high specificity and sensitivity, the classifier reportedly diagnosed cytomegalovirus status.

Trimming left V 6 bases short and J 0 bases short, with 8 bases between. Germline V CDR1 and CDR2: SNHLY, FYNNEI. The CDR3 covers 13 residues. 13 Jbeta primers and 60 Vbeta primers were used for the PCR. Repertoires were generated with immunoSEQ multiplex PCR, while TCRdb's copy carries only in-frame clones and drops some. The table shows 250,000 to 350,000 clones, with around 90% occurring only once. The sequencing input was PBMCs. This chain uses TRBV2 with TRBJ1-1; D is possibly TRBD1 (6 bases). The clonotype originates from a woman younger than 30 in good health and CMV-seronegative. The CDR3 sequence: CASRGDMNTEAFF. CDR3 sequence (DNA): TGTGCCAGCAGGGGGGACATGAACACTGAAGCTTTCTTT.